The subject of this entry is one T cell receptor (beta chain). The data were produced by immunoSEQ multiplex PCR, yet TCRdb's version contains in-frame clones alone and is incomplete. The sample lists a few hundred thousand clones, roughly 86% occurring once. CDR1 is MDHEN, CDR2 SYDVKM, per germline. V gave up 5 bases and J gave up 6 bases; unmatched junction bases: 9. CDR3 length: 15 amino acids. The source of the sample is a study of blood T cell repertoires in COVID-19. V usage is TRBV28 and J usage is TRBJ1-5; TRBD1 matches at 8 bases. The sequence derives from a young man with acute COVID-19. The sequencing input was PBMCs or T cells enriched from blood (not recorded which). CDR3 bases: TGTGCCAGCAGTCTTGGACAGGGTGGTGGTCAGCCCCAGCATTTT. As protein: CASSLGQGGGQPQHF.